This T cell receptor (beta chain) was documented in a study of identical twins. On this clonotype itself: A junction boundary mismatches the germline segment, possibly from a read error.

Germline loops: CDR1 SGDLS, CDR2 YYNGEE. The CDR3 sequence is 17 residues long. Carrying unique molecular identifiers, the cDNA also gained a universal primer site through template switching. TCRdb analysed the 5' RACE reads with MiXCR anew, one entry per CDR3 protein. The table shows some 190,000 distinct CDR3 sequences, with roughly 15% occurring only once. The same sample was also studied in work on T cells expressing NK-cell markers. Per that paper: The study found these clonotypes also leading the CD3+CD56-NKG2C+ fraction in a few donors. Expanded clones of NKG2C+ T cells had an unclear HCMV specificity.

The gene calls are TRBV9 and TRBJ2-7; D perhaps matches TRBD2 (6 bases). The TCR originated in a woman younger than 30 in good health. The specimen sequenced was CD8+ T cells sorted from blood. CDR3 DNA: TGTGCCAGCAGCGTAGGGAGAAGGAGGGGATCCTCCGACGAGCAGTACTTC. It encodes CASSVGRRRGSSDEQYF.